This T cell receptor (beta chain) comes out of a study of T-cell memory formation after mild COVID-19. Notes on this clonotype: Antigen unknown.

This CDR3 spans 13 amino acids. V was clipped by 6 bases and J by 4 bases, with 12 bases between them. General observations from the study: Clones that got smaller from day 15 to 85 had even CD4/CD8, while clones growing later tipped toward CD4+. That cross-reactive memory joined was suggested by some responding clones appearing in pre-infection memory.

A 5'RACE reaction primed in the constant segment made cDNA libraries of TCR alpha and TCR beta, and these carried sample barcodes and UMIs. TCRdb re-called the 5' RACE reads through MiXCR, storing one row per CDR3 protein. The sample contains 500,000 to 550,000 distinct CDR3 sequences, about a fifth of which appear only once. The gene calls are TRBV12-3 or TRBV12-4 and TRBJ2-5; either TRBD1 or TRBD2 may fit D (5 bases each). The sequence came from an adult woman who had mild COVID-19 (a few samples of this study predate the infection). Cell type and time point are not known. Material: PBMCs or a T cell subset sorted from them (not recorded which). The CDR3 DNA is TGTGCCAGCAGAGGGACGCCTATAGAGACCCAGTACTTC. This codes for CASRGTPIETQYF.